By share, the clone carrying this TCR beta chain counts as medium-sized. As yet, its antigen is unknown. In germline, CDR1 is PRHDT, CDR2 FYEKMQ (reference sequence). The ends were cut back, 4 bases at V and 3 bases at J, with 16 bases in the middle. The CDR3 totals 15 residues. This sample was included in a study of CD4+ T cells in melanoma. Study observations and caveats: A reported correlation linked neoantigen-specific CD4+ T cells to CD8+, macrophage and B cell function. In melanoma, neoantigen-specific CD4+ T cells reportedly differed in differentiation state.

The table came from immunoSEQ multiplex PCR; TCRdb's copy has only in-frame clones and leaves some out. The sample records 9,300 or so clones, about 66% being singletons. The material sequenced was cells from a culture (not recorded whether cultured in vitro). The V call is TRBV13, the J call TRBJ2-7, with a possible D match to TRBD1 (6 bases). This receptor was taken from a human donor with melanoma. CDR3 DNA sequence: TGTGCCAGCAGCTACTACACGGGACAACACTACGAGCAGTACTTC. It is translated as CASSYYTGQHYEQYF.